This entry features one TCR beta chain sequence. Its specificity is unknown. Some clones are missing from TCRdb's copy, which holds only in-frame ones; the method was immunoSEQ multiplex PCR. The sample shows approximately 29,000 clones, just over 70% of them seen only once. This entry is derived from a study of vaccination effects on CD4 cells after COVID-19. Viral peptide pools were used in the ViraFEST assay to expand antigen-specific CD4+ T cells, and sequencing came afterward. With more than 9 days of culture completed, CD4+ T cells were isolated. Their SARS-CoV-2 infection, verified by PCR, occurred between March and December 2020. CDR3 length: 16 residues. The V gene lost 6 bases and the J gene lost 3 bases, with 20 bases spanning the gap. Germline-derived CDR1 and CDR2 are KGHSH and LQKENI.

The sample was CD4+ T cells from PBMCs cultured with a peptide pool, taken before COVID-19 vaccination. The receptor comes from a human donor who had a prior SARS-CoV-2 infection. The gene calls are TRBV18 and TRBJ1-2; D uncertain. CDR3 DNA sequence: TGTGCCAGCTCTGCCGGGTTTGGTGTGGTAGACTATGGCTACACCTTC. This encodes CASSAGFGVVDYGYTF.